The clone carrying this T cell receptor (beta chain) was detected a few times. Its antigen is undetermined. The sample belongs to a study of CD8+ T cells in alopecia areata. Looked up from germline, CDR1 is MNHEY and CDR2 is SMNVEV (reference sequence). Trimming shortened V by 6 bases and J by 3 bases, and 21 bases separated the two germline ends. This CDR3 spans 17 amino acids. Noted treatment: oral pan-JAK inhibitor, 5-10 mg twice daily. Study-wide points: Unlike in mice, where it was clearer, TCR sharing across patients was less clear, possibly HLA-related.

As the sequencing template, cDNA was produced by extracting RNA and reverse transcribing it. Repertoires were generated with immunoSEQ multiplex PCR, while TCRdb's copy carries only in-frame clones and drops some. The sample holds a few hundred thousand clones; 35% to 40% are singletons and the top ten take just under 0.5%. Sequenced material: CD4+ T cells sorted from blood, taken between weeks 30 and 35, from a patient treated with tofacitinib. The chain links TRBV27 to TRBJ2-1, with D perhaps TRBD1 (5 bases). The receptor was isolated from a human donor with alopecia areata. The CDR3 spells CASSKPSGSFNYNEQFF. The CDR3 nucleotides are TGTGCCAGCAGCAAACCGTCAGGGTCTTTTAACTACAATGAGCAGTTCTTC.